The present TCR beta chain was sequenced within a study of T cells after yellow fever vaccination. Study information: Those fractions that held only low numbers of cells were prepared using the SMART-Seq v4 Ultra Low Input RNA kit. Study conclusions and caveats: Post-booster reappearance was seen for most primary-vaccination clones (nearly 97% CD4, 75% to 90% CD8).

TCR cDNA, made by 5'RACE template switching, carried an added universal primer site and UMIs. TCRdb analysed the 5' RACE reads with MiXCR anew, one entry per CDR3 protein. The data show approximately 170,000 distinct CDR3 sequences, with approximately 9.9% seen just once and around 34% held by the top ten. The germline gives CDR1 SEHNR, CDR2 FQNEAQ (reference sequence). The CDR3 is made up of 11 amino acids. The V and J ends lost 1 base and 6 bases respectively, with 0 bases between them. Many counts were recorded for this clonotype. Its antigen is still unknown. This receptor was obtained from a man younger than 35 who received the YFV17D yellow fever vaccine. The sequences come from CD8+ T cells sorted from PBMCs, collected 15 days after the yellow fever booster vaccination. V gene TRBV7-9 combines with J gene TRBJ1-4; D is uncertain. The CDR3 sequence: CASSLDEKLFF. The CDR3 DNA follows: TGTGCCAGCAGCTTAGATGAAAAACTGTTTTTT.